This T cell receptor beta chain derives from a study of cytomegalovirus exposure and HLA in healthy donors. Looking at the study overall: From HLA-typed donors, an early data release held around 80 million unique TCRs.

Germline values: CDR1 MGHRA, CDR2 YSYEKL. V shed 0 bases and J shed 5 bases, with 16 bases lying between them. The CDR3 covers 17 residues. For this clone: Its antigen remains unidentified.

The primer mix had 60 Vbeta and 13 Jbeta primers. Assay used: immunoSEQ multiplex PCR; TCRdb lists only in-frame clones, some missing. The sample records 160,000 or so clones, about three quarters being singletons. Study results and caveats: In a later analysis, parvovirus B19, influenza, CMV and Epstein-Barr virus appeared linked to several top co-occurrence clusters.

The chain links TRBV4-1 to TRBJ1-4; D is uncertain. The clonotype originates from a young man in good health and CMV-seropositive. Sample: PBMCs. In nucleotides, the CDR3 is TGCGCCAGCAGCCAAGAGGGTCCAACGGGGAGAAATGAAAAACTGTTTTTT. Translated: CASSQEGPTGRNEKLFF.